The 21 T cell receptor beta chains below come from one sample, sequenced in a study of read filtering for tumor transcriptome and immune sequencing (dated by TCRdb to 2018 to 2021). Sequencing was performed on an Illumina HiSeq 4000. TCR libraries were built from roughly 400 ng RNA with the Immunoverse kit, using molecular barcoded adaptors covering alpha/delta and beta/gamma chains. TCRdb trimmed the raw reads at Q25, called clones with MiXCR and kept productive beta chains. Each entry merges the rows of one CDR3 protein and shows their most common DNA and genes. Recorded for this sample are about 130,000 distinct CDR3 sequences; around 13% of them occurred a single time. About 10% of the sample is taken by the ten largest. Sequenced input: a population of CD138-negative cells sorted from bone marrow. The sample's cell subset or site label, decoded: bone marrow mononuclear cells depleted of CD138+ plasma/myeloma cells by negative magnetic selection. The receptors were gathered from a donor over 35 with multiple myeloma.

This clonotype was seen many times. The gene calls are TRBV20-1 and TRBJ2-1; D is perhaps TRBD1 (6 bases). The V gene's germline CDR1 is DFQATT and CDR2 SNEGSKA (reference sequence). The CDR3 consists of 14 residues. Between the trimmed V and J ends, which lost 1 base and 5 bases, there was a span of 12 bases. The CDR3, as DNA: TGCAGTGCTAGAGGCGACAGGCCCGACAATGAGCAGTTCTTC. It yields the protein CSARGDRPDNEQFF.

This clonotype occurred many times. V gene TRBV6-5 combines with J gene TRBJ2-7; 7 nucleotides agree with TRBD2. The CDR3 length is 15 residues. Unmatched junction bases numbered 11, after V lost 6 bases and J lost 3 bases. In germline, CDR1 is MNHEY, CDR2 SVGAGI. The DNA for the CDR3 is TGTGCCAGCAGAGCCCCCGGCGGGAGTATCTACGAGCAGTACTTC. It is translated as CASRAPGGSIYEQYF.

On this clonotype itself: A much larger clone differs from this one at a single base, so this may be a read error. The chain combines TRBV7-9 with TRBJ2-2; 9 bases fit TRBD1. V was pared by 5 bases and J by 6 bases, with 7 bases of the junction left unmatched. The CDR3 totals 15 residues. Germline loops: CDR1 SEHNR, CDR2 FQNEAQ (reference sequence). This CDR3 is CASSPGTGRAGELFF. CDR3 bases: TGTGCCAGCAGCCCCGGGACAGGGCGCGCCGGGGAGCTGTTTTTT.

This clonotype has only a few counts. This may be a read error, as it is one base from a much larger clone. The chain employs TRBV3-1 and TRBJ2-1; D remains unclear. The CDR3 is made up of 16 amino acids. Germline CDR1 LGHDT, CDR2 YNNKEL (reference sequence). The CDR3: CASSQGLPYSYNEQSF. CDR3 sequence (DNA): TGTGCCAGCAGCCAAGGGCTTCCCTACTCCTACAATGAGCAGTCCTTC.

V and J are TRBV6-2 or TRBV6-3 and TRBJ1-1; D remains unclear. Germline V gene lookup returns CDR1 MNHEY and CDR2 SVGEGT. Trimming took 2 bases from V and 1 from J, leaving 8 bases between them. The CDR3 loop spans 14 amino acids. The CDR3: CASSYVHPNTEAFF. For the CDR3, the DNA is TGTGCCAGCAGTTACGTACACCCGAACACTGAAGCTTTCTTT.

The chain combines TRBV19 with TRBJ2-5; 7 nucleotides match TRBD2. Germline CDR1 reads LNHDA; CDR2 reads SQIVND (reference sequence). The CDR3 totals 15 residues. J lost 5 bases, V lost 6 bases, and 12 bases had no gene match. The CDR3 protein is CASSSLLAGRETQYF. CDR3 nucleotide sequence: TGTGCCAGTAGCTCCCTGTTGGCCGGGAGGGAGACCCAGTACTTC. Full variable domain (outside the CDR3, taken from reference TRBV19 and TRBJ2-5): DGGITQSPKYLFRKEGQNVTLSCEQNLNHDAMYWYRQDPGQGLRLIYYSQIVNDFQKGDIAEGYSVSREKKESFPLTVTSAQKNPTAFYLCASSSLLAGRETQYFGPGTRLLVL.

This clonotype was counted ten times or more. V and J are TRBV18 and TRBJ2-5, with a tentative D call TRBD1 (5 bases). V lost 5 bases and J lost 2, with 6 bases in between. Germline V lookup: CDR1 KGHSH, CDR2 LQKENI. The CDR3 runs to 12 residues. The DNA for the CDR3 is TGTGCCAGCTCAAGGGGTCAAGAGACCCAGTACTTC. Protein: CASSRGQETQYF.

The rearrangement links TRBV20-1 to TRBJ2-1; 10 bases fit TRBD2. The CDR3 totals 15 residues. Germline lookup yields CDR1 DFQATT and CDR2 SNEGSKA (reference sequence). With 0 bases clipped from V and 4 bases from J, the junction kept 3 bases outside the gene matches. This CDR3 is CSAREVSGGYNEQFF. CDR3 bases: TGCAGTGCTAGAGAGGTTAGCGGGGGGTACAATGAGCAGTTCTTC.

A few counts support this clonotype. The genes are TRBV10-3 and TRBJ2-3; D not certain. CDR1 is ENHRY and CDR2 is SYGVKD in the germline V gene. V was trimmed by 3 bases and J by 6 bases, leaving 7 bases between them. CDR3 length: 12 residues. The CDR3 nucleotides read TGTGCCATCAGTGACCCGCTGGATACGCAGTATTTT. It is translated as CAISDPLDTQYF.

This clonotype was picked up many times. V gene TRBV9 combines with J gene TRBJ2-1; no firm D call. Looked up from germline, CDR1 is SGDLS and CDR2 is YYNGEE. Trimming removed 0 bases at V and 1 base at J, with 5 bases between. This CDR3 has 14 residues. The CDR3 region is CASSVGVSYNEQFF. CDR3 DNA sequence: TGTGCCAGCAGCGTAGGAGTATCCTACAATGAGCAGTTCTTC.

Note on this clonotype: Since a much larger clone is just one base distant, this may be a read error. The CDR3 nucleotides read TGCGCCAGTTCGATTGAAGAACCCTACAATGAGCAGTTCTTC. Its translation: CASSIEEPYNEQFF. The gene calls are TRBV5-1 and TRBJ2-1; D is unclear. V lost 8 bases, J lost 2 bases, and 14 bases lay in between. This CDR3 has 14 residues. CDR1 SGHRS and CDR2 YFSETQ come from the germline V gene.

This clonotype appeared many times. The rearrangement links TRBV28 to TRBJ2-7, with 8 nucleotides matching TRBD1. V dropped 9 bases and J dropped 2; count of bases not matched to a gene: 9. This CDR3 is built from 14 residues. The germline gives CDR1 MDHEN, CDR2 SYDVKM. In DNA form, the CDR3 reads TGTGCCAGTACCGCCGGGGACAGGCCCTACGAGCAGTACTTC. This sequence encodes CASTAGDRPYEQYF.

The table lists this clonotype with many counts. The V and J genes are TRBV9 and TRBJ2-7; 8 bases align to TRBD1. Germline CDR1 and CDR2: SGDLS and YYNGEE. With V trimmed by 1 base and J by 0 bases, 0 bases remained unmatched. This CDR3 has 14 residues. DNA for the CDR3: TGTGCCAGCAGCGTAACAGGGGGCTCCTACGAGCAGTACTTC. It is translated as CASSVTGGSYEQYF.

This clonotype has at least ten counts. The chain employs TRBV6-2 or TRBV6-3 and TRBJ2-7; the D gene is possibly TRBD1 (6 bases). CDR1 MNHEY and CDR2 SVGEGT come from the germline V gene. Trimming pared 4 bases from V and 2 bases from J, leaving 15 bases between. CDR3 length: 15 residues. CDR3 residues: CASSSYPRQAYEQYF. The CDR3, as DNA: TGTGCCAGCAGTTCCTATCCCCGACAGGCCTACGAGCAGTACTTC.

In this sample, this clonotype turned up many times. For the CDR3, the DNA is TGCAGTGCTAGCCCGATTGGCGCGGCGGGAGGCCTGGCGAACACCGGGGAGCTGTTTTTT. It translates to CSASPIGAAGGLANTGELFF. The chain is built from TRBV20-1 and TRBJ2-2, with 8 positions matching TRBD2. CDR3 length equals 20 residues. Trimming removed 3 bases from V and 0 bases from J; junction bases left unmatched: 18. Germline V CDR1 and CDR2: DFQATT, SNEGSKA (reference sequence).

This clonotype was detected ten times or more. The chain is built from TRBV7-9 and TRBJ1-1; TRBD1 might be the D (5 bases). V lost 4 bases, J lost 3 bases, and 24 bases lay in between. The CDR3 has 18 residues. Germline loops: CDR1 SEHNR, CDR2 FQNEAQ (reference sequence). CDR3 loop: CASSSTGTLTHLDTEAFF. The CDR3 nucleotides are TGTGCCAGCAGCTCTACCGGGACCCTAACCCACTTGGACACTGAAGCTTTCTTT.

Points on this clonotype: This could be a read error, since a much larger clone is one nucleotide away. This chain uses TRBV7-9 with TRBJ2-2; D is uncertain. Germline CDR1 and CDR2: SEHNR and FQNEAQ (reference sequence). The CDR3 has 15 residues. CDR3: CASILMGPNTGELFF. The CDR3 region has the DNA TGTGCCAGCATCTTAATGGGTCCGAACACCGGGGAGCTGTTTTTT. Together with reference TRBV7-9 and TRBJ2-2, the CDR3 gives the full variable domain: DTGVSQNPRHKITKRGQNVTFRCDPISEHNRLYWYRQTLGQGPEFLTYFQNEAQLEKSRLLSDRFSAERPKGSFSTLEIQRTEQGDSAMYLCASILMGPNTGELFFGEGSRLTVL.

The chain has TRBV18 and TRBJ2-5, with D perhaps matching TRBD1 (6 bases). CDR1 is KGHSH, CDR2 LQKENI, per germline. V dropped 5 bases and J dropped 5 bases, with 21 bases sitting between them. The CDR3 covers 16 residues. The CDR3 bases are TGTGCCAGCTCAGCCTTCCCACAGGGAGCGTCGGAGACCCAGTACTTC. This gives the protein CASSAFPQGASETQYF.

This clonotype was recorded at least ten times. The chain uses TRBV20-1 and TRBJ1-5; unclear D gene. Germline V gene data show CDR1 as DFQATT and CDR2 as SNEGSKA (reference sequence). The length of the CDR3 is 13 residues. With 3 bases removed from V and 1 base from J, the gap between germline ends came to 7 bases. In DNA, the CDR3 is TGCAGTGCTAGGGACGTAAGCAATCAGCCCCAGCATTTT. Translated, it gives CSARDVSNQPQHF.

Worth noting for this clonotype: A much larger clone differs by one base, so this may be a read error. This chain uses TRBV19 with TRBJ2-2, with 10 nucleotides matching TRBD2. Germline values: CDR1 LNHDA, CDR2 SQIVND (reference sequence). The CDR3 length is 15 residues. CDR3 in DNA: TGTGCCAGTAGGCTAGCGGGAGTTTATACCGGGGCGCTGTTTTTT. Protein: CASRLAGVYTGALFF.

Many counts were recorded for this clonotype. The chain joins TRBV6-1 to TRBJ2-1, with no clear D. CDR1 is MNHNS, CDR2 SASEGT, per germline. The V and J ends lost 9 bases and 9 bases respectively, with 18 bases between them. The CDR3 has 13 residues. Here the CDR3 reads CASASLSSVEQFF. In DNA, the CDR3 is TGTGCCAGTGCCTCTCTCTCCTCGGTTGAGCAGTTCTTC.